Shown below are 14 T cell receptor beta chains from a single sample sequenced in a study of blood T cell repertoires in COVID-19 (dated by TCRdb to about 2020). Receptor amplification or capture employed the immunoSEQ multiplex PCR assay. Not all clones reach the TCRdb copy of this immuneACCESS table, which keeps in-frame sequences only. Checked studies attribute under half of the gap to unresolved V genes and leave the rest unexplained. The sample table contains some 120,000 clones; only one count was recorded for about 83% of them. The ten largest clones add up to around 13% of the sample. The specimen sequenced was peripheral blood. These receptors were collected from a human donor in a cohort sampled during active COVID-19.

The chain carries TRBV4-1 and TRBJ2-1; tentatively, D is TRBD2 (7 bases). Germline V CDR1 and CDR2: MGHRA, YSYEKL. This CDR3 comprises 16 residues. The V end was cut by 4 bases, the J end by 6 bases, with 19 bases between. In DNA form, the CDR3 reads TGCGCCAGCAGCCCCCGCGGGACAAGGGGGGGCAATGAGCAGTTCTTC. It translates to CASSPRGTRGGNEQFF.

This clone was picked up one time. V and J are TRBV7-9 and TRBJ2-7; 12 nucleotides agree with TRBD1. CDR1 is SEHNR and CDR2 is FQNEAQ in the germline V gene (reference sequence). This CDR3 comprises 15 residues. V shed 5 bases and J 5 bases; nucleotides not matched to a gene: 7. CDR3 residues: CASSRSGQGANEQYF. As DNA, the CDR3 is TGTGCCAGCAGCCGCTCGGGACAGGGGGCGAACGAGCAGTACTTC.

This clone was seen a handful of times. The chain employs TRBV27 and TRBJ2-7, with 8 bases that match TRBD1. This CDR3 spans 13 amino acids. Germline V gene data show CDR1 as MNHEY and CDR2 as SMNVEV (reference sequence). The V and J ends lost 6 bases and 2 bases, in that order; junction bases with no gene match: 3. The CDR3 bases are TGTGCCAGCAGGCGACAGGGGACCTACGAGCAGTACTTC. Protein: CASRRQGTYEQYF.

The CDR3 sequence: CASSQDQPGGNEKLFF. The CDR3, as DNA: TGTGCCAGCAGCCAAGACCAACCAGGGGGTAATGAAAAACTGTTTTTT. The chain combines TRBV3-1 (or the pseudogene TRBV3-2) with TRBJ1-4; 7 bases fit TRBD1. The CDR3 spans 16 residues. Germline assignment: CDR1 LGHDT and CDR2 YNNKEL (reference sequence). The J segment lost 4 bases and the V segment lost 0 bases, leaving 5 bases of the junction unmatched.

There are many counts of this clone. The chain recombines TRBV4-1 with TRBJ2-2; D might be TRBD1 (6 bases). Germline lookup yields CDR1 MGHRA and CDR2 YSYEKL. The CDR3 spans 15 residues. Trimming removed 0 bases at V and 6 bases at J, with 11 bases between. CDR3: CASSQEGQWAGELFF. The CDR3 nucleotides read TGCGCCAGCAGCCAAGAAGGACAGTGGGCCGGGGAGCTGTTTTTT.

The V call is TRBV29-1, the J call TRBJ2-5, with D perhaps TRBD2 (5 bases). The CDR3 is made up of 14 amino acids. Germline lookup yields CDR1 SQVTM and CDR2 ANQGSEA. Trimming stripped 6 bases from V and 4 bases from J, with 18 bases between. CDR3 loop: CSVNPRVTPETQYF. The CDR3 nucleotides read TGCAGCGTGAACCCGCGGGTTACACCAGAGACCCAGTACTTC.

V usage is TRBV30 and J usage is TRBJ1-3, with 8 bases aligning to TRBD1. The V gene end was trimmed by 8 bases and the J gene end by 0 bases; junction bases not matched to a gene: 9. From germline, CDR1 is GTSNPN and CDR2 SVGIG (reference sequence). CDR3 length equals 15 residues. The DNA of the CDR3 is TGTGCCGGACACGGACAGGGCCACTCTGGAAACACCATATATTTT. It is translated as CAGHGQGHSGNTIYF.

J is TRBJ1-2 and V is TRBV5-6, with D uncertain. The CDR3 sequence is 15 residues long. Germline-derived CDR1 and CDR2 are SGHDT and YYEEEE. Trimming pared 0 bases from V and 5 bases from J, leaving 14 bases between. CDR3 DNA: TGTGCCAGCAGCTTGGTGGAGATAGACCCGTATGGCTACACCTTC. Residues: CASSLVEIDPYGYTF.

The genes are TRBV6-1 and TRBJ1-5, with a weak D call TRBD1 (5 bases). This CDR3 is 17 amino acids long. V shed 2 bases and J shed 1 base, with 15 bases lying between them. Germline CDR1 reads MNHNS; CDR2 reads SASEGT. Written as DNA, the CDR3 is TGTGCCAGCAGTGAATTTCGGGGGTCTGGAAGCAATCAGCCCCAGCATTTT. Translated: CASSEFRGSGSNQPQHF.

The CDR3 coding sequence is TGCGCCAGCAGCCGGAATGGACAGGGGTACGAGCAGTACTTC. Translating gives CASSRNGQGYEQYF. This chain links TRBV4-1 with TRBJ2-7; 9 bases align to TRBD1. CDR1 is MGHRA and CDR2 is YSYEKL in the germline V gene. J gave up 4 bases and V 4 bases, and 5 bases lay outside the gene matches. The CDR3 spans 14 residues.

CDR3 nucleotide sequence: TGTGCCAGCTCCAGAGACTACTATGGCTACACCTTC. Amino acid sequence: CASSRDYYGYTF. V and J are TRBV19 and TRBJ1-2; D is unresolved. There are 12 residues in the CDR3. V shed 9 bases and J shed 3 bases, with 11 bases lying between them. CDR1 and CDR2 (germline): LNHDA, SQIVND (reference sequence). Filled out from reference TRBV19 and TRBJ1-2, the complete variable domain reads DGGITQSPKYLFRKEGQNVTLSCEQNLNHDAMYWYRQDPGQGLRLIYYSQIVNDFQKGDIAEGYSVSREKKESFPLTVTSAQKNPTAFYLCASSRDYYGYTFGSGTRLTVV.

The chain links TRBV19 to TRBJ1-2; 7 nucleotides line up with TRBD1. Trimming took 7 bases from V and 4 from J; bases not matched to a gene: 9. There are 14 residues in the CDR3. Germline-derived CDR1 and CDR2 are LNHDA and SQIVND (reference sequence). This CDR3 reads CASIELGGSYGYTF. CDR3 coding DNA: TGTGCCAGTATCGAATTAGGGGGCTCCTATGGCTACACCTTC.

This clone was seen once. The J gene is TRBJ2-1, the V gene TRBV19; unclear D gene. V was pared by 5 bases and J by 1 base, with 12 bases between. The CDR3 totals 15 residues. The germline V gene encodes CDR1 LNHDA and CDR2 SQIVND (reference sequence). The CDR3 loop is CASSPQSRSYNEQFF. CDR3 DNA: TGTGCCAGTAGTCCCCAGTCTAGATCCTACAATGAGCAGTTCTTC.

The CDR3 loop is CASSLGTMVAESEKLFF. The CDR3 bases are TGTGCCAGCAGCTTAGGGACAATGGTAGCGGAATCGGAAAAACTGTTTTTT. The chain recombines TRBV7-9 with TRBJ1-4, with D perhaps matching TRBD1 (5 bases). Germline assignment: CDR1 SEHNR and CDR2 FQNEAQ (reference sequence). V was trimmed by 1 base and J by 8 bases, leaving 20 bases between them. This CDR3 comprises 17 residues.